Following are 5 T cell receptor beta chains from one sample sequenced in a study of blood T cell repertoires in COVID-19 (dated by TCRdb to about 2020). Library creation used the immunoSEQ multiplex PCR assay. TCRdb mirrors the immuneACCESS table, restricted to in-frame sequences. Some clones are absent from its copies; in checked studies, under half trace to an unresolved V gene, and the reason for the others is unknown. The sample records approximately 310,000 clones, 87% of which are singletons. The ten largest clonotypes hold 1% of the sample. Specimen: peripheral blood. Source of these receptors: a man aged 45-65 years with active or convalescent COVID-19.

V and J are TRBV4-1 and TRBJ1-1; D call uncertain. The length of the CDR3 is 14 residues. Germline V gives CDR1 MGHRA, CDR2 YSYEKL. V was clipped by 4 bases and J by 7 bases, with 16 bases between them. The CDR3 reads CASSPSHGRDEAFF. Here the CDR3 DNA reads TGCGCCAGCAGCCCGTCGCACGGACGGGATGAAGCTTTCTTT.

This sequence joins TRBV21-1 and TRBJ2-3; TRBD1, the D gene given by the table, was not confirmed from the DNA. TRBV21-1 is classified as a pseudogene. The CDR3 is 13 residues long. CDR3 loop: CASSKRGTDTQYF. The CDR3 region has the DNA TGTGCCAGCAGCAAAAGGGGGACAGATACGCAGTATTTT.

The V call is TRBV25-1, the J call TRBJ1-4, with TRBD1 identical over 9 bases. CDR3 length: 14 amino acids. V shed 5 bases and J 6 bases; nucleotides not matched to a gene: 4. Germline CDR1 is MGHDK and CDR2 is SYGVNS. Here the CDR3 reads CASSKGQGDEKLFF. The CDR3 DNA sequence: TGTGCCAGCAGTAAGGGACAGGGAGATGAAAAACTGTTTTTT.

The chain's CDR3 is CASSVQPGLALGETQYF. The CDR3 nucleotides are TGTGCCAGCAGCGTACAACCGGGACTAGCTCTGGGAGAGACCCAGTACTTC. The chain joins TRBV7-9 to TRBJ2-5; 9 positions agree with TRBD2. CDR3 length: 17 amino acids. CDR1 and CDR2 from the germline V gene are SEHNR and FQNEAQ (reference sequence). The V gene end was trimmed by 5 bases and the J gene end by 4 bases; junction bases not matched to a gene: 14.

This chain joins TRBV7-2 and TRBJ2-7; 11 bases are shared with TRBD1. CDR3 length equals 15 residues. V lost 5 bases to trimming and J lost 3 bases; unmatched junction nucleotides: 6. Germline CDR1 reads SGHTA; CDR2 reads FQGNSA. In nucleotides, the CDR3 is TGTGCCAGCAGCACCACAGGGACAGGGGGCTACGAGCAGTACTTC. The encoded protein is CASSTTGTGGYEQYF.